This T cell receptor beta chain is from a study of OX40 agonist ivuxolimab in advanced cancers. On the study more broadly: Patients receiving dose escalation had hepatocellular carcinoma, melanoma, renal cell or head and neck cancer.

Study findings and constraints: Among patients with partial responses at 0.1-3.0 mg/kg, clonal expansion was among the lowest.

Assay: immunoSEQ multiplex PCR; the TCRdb copy retains only in-frame clones and omits some. Seen here are under 85,000 clones, about 93% observed once, and the top ten hold about 6.7%. A word on this clone: As yet, its antigen is unknown.

Germline loops: CDR1 MNHEY, CDR2 SVGAGI. V lost 0 bases and J lost 6, with 11 bases in between. The CDR3 totals 15 residues. The source is an adult with an advanced solid tumor such as melanoma, head and neck, liver or kidney cancer. Specimen: CD4+ or CD8+ T cells sorted from blood, collected in a trial of the OX40 agonist ivuxolimab. This chain links TRBV6-5 with TRBJ2-2; the D call may be TRBD1 or TRBD2 (5 bases each). The CDR3 spells CASSYSVQGAGELFF. CDR3 DNA sequence: TGTGCCAGCAGTTACTCGGTTCAGGGAGCCGGGGAGCTGTTTTTT.